These T cell receptor beta chains were read from a single sample in a study of T cells in Graves' hyperthyroidism and ophthalmopathy. TCRdb itself ran the multiplex PCR reads through MiXCR, one entry per CDR3 protein. The sample shows about 150,000 distinct CDR3 sequences, over 20% of them seen only once. The sequencing sample was made of blood. The receptors derive from a woman between 45 and 60 years old with Graves' hyperthyroidism that later progressed to Graves' ophthalmopathy. Each CDR3 is given with its conserved first and last residue. Each record gives: V gene, CDR3 length, J gene, CDR3 protein.

TRBV7-9	20	TRBJ2-1	CASSSTGFARAGGPVNEQFF
TRBV6-1	15	TRBJ1-1	CASRNRLAMNTEAFF
TRBV3-1	12	TRBJ1-1	CASSQDLSEAFF
TRBV7-2	14	TRBJ1-4	CASSLDPSNEKLFF
TRBV10-3	14	TRBJ2-1	CAISGGGSNNEQFF
TRBV20-1	13	TRBJ2-5	CSALYGGAETQYF
TRBV20-1	12	TRBJ1-2	CSARSGMSGYTF
TRBV7-2	15	TRBJ1-2	CASSLAPDSYYGYTF
TRBV3-1	13	TRBJ2-7	CASSFWSSYEQYF
TRBV5-6	15	TRBJ2-4	CASSLLSGAKNIQYF
TRBV6-6	17	TRBJ1-5	CASSYSPPGGSNQPQHF
TRBV20-1	16	TRBJ2-1	CSAKGLAGGAYNEQFF
TRBV2	12	TRBJ1-5	CASSVGDQPQHF
TRBV6-1	13	TRBJ1-5	CANSQVGNQPQHF
TRBV18	17	TRBJ1-5	CASSPSGTVPSNQPQHF
TRBV6-1	15	TRBJ2-5	CASSGTRGPQETQYF
TRBV6-1	14	TRBJ1-2	CASSEGTGLYGYTF